This T cell receptor beta chain was sequenced during a study of blood T cell repertoires in COVID-19. Produced via immunoSEQ multiplex PCR; TCRdb's table is partial and in-frame only. The sample holds roughly 380,000 clones, more than 85% seen once. Trimming stripped 6 bases from V and 4 bases from J, with 9 bases between. This CDR3 spans 12 amino acids. Germline V gives CDR1 MDHEN, CDR2 SYDVKM. Sequenced input: PBMCs or T cells enriched from blood (not recorded which). V is TRBV28 and J is TRBJ1-2, with D unclear. This TCR was sampled from a woman in her twenties or thirties who had recovered from COVID-19. Here the CDR3 reads CASRPGFYGYTF. DNA for the CDR3: TGTGCCAGCAGGCCGGGGTTCTATGGCTACACCTTC.